This TCR beta chain was identified during a study of blood T cells in healthy people across ages. A sample-barcoded 5' primer and a J-beta primer mix were used in a second PCR of about 7 to 12 cycles. A template-switch adaptor that had 12 random nucleotides put a tag on each cDNA molecule. One entry per CDR3 protein, called by TCRdb with MiXCR from the 5' RACE reads. The profile shows almost 1 million distinct CDR3 sequences, roughly half of them singletons. Approximately 9 milliliters of peripheral blood were drawn from each donor into EDTA-treated tubes. This clonotype was observed a few times. Material: blood. This TCR was sampled from a woman aged 60-70 years in good health.

CDR3 in DNA: TGTGCCAGCAGTCCTCGACAGGCGTCGAGGTATGGCTACACCTTC. As protein: CASSPRQASRYGYTF. The chain has TRBV12-3 or TRBV12-4 and TRBJ1-2; weak D call: TRBD1 (6 bases). This CDR3 is 15 amino acids long. The V end lost 5 bases, the J end lost 5 bases, and 18 bases lay between the germline ends.